This T cell receptor beta chain was identified in a study of technical replicates of blood from a handful of donors. Data came from immunoSEQ multiplex PCR; TCRdb stores just in-frame clones and leaves some out. This table has tens of thousands of clones, more than 95% appearing once. This CDR3 region has 17 residues. CDR1 is MGHRA and CDR2 is YSYEKL in the germline V gene. V gave up 2 bases and J gave up 2 bases, with 19 bases separating them. The specimen was T cells isolated from PBMCs. The source is a human donor in good health. This sequence joins TRBV4-1 and TRBJ2-7; tentative D call: TRBD2 (5 bases). CDR3 sequence (DNA): TGCGCCAGCAGCCAAAAAACGGCCGACTACTTCACCTACGAGCAGTACTTC. Its protein is CASSQKTADYFTYEQYF.